The TCR beta chain described here comes from a study of blood T cell repertoires in COVID-19. Study as a whole: Sources were T cells, B-cell-depleted T cells, or PBMCs; the material itself was cDNA or gDNA.

Unmatched junction bases numbered 10, after V lost 7 bases and J lost 0 bases. The CDR3 is 16 residues long. CDR1 and CDR2 from the germline V gene are LNHDA and SQIVND (reference sequence). In the original workflow: Amplifying reference gene primers gave estimates of nucleated cell counts. Sequencing was performed with immunoSEQ multiplex PCR; in TCRdb, only in-frame clones are kept and a portion is missing. V and J calls and clone size are copied from that table; D and trimming were computed from the DNA. The data show over 60,000 clones, about 80% seen once. This receptor was obtained from a woman aged 80 or over with acute or convalescent COVID-19. The chain links TRBV19 to TRBJ1-1; 8 positions match TRBD1. The sequenced sample consisted of peripheral blood. CDR3 nucleotides: TGTGCCAGTAAAACCGGGACAGGTCTAATGAACACTGAAGCTTTCTTT. Translated: CASKTGTGLMNTEAFF.